What follows describes a single TCR beta chain. The source of the sample is a study of PD-L1 blockade in urothelial cancer. Study at large: Male sex and bladder-origin urothelial cancer characterized about 85% of the 29 patients. Blood analysis was done at 3 weeks (second dose) and 6 weeks after treatment began.

This CDR3 region has 12 residues. V was cut by 0 bases and J by 8 bases, with 7 bases left in between. The V gene's germline CDR1 is SGHTA and CDR2 FQGNSA. Each PCR contained spiked-in synthetic TCR analog templates. Sequencing was performed with immunoSEQ multiplex PCR; in TCRdb, only in-frame clones are kept and a portion is missing. Seen here are tens of thousands of clones, approximately 77% observed once, and the top ten hold more than 3.5%. The clonotype comes from a man aged 70-80 years with urothelial cancer. This specimen was PBMCs, taken around atezolizumab (anti-PD-L1) treatment. This rearrangement joins TRBV7-2 to TRBJ1-2; D is unclear. This CDR3 reads CASSLAGSGYTF. In nucleotides, the CDR3 is TGTGCCAGCAGCTTAGCCGGGTCGGGCTACACCTTC.